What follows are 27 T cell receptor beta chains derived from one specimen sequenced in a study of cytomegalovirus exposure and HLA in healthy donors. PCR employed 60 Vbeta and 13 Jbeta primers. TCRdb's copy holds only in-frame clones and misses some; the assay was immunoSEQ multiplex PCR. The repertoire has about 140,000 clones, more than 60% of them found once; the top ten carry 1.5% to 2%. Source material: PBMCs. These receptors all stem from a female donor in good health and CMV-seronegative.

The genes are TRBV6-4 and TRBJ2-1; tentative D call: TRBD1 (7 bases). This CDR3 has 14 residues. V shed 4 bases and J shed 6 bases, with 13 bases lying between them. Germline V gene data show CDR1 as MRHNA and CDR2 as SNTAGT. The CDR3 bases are TGTGCCAGCAGTGCGGAGGGGGCGTTCAATGAGCAGTTCTTC. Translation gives CASSAEGAFNEQFF.

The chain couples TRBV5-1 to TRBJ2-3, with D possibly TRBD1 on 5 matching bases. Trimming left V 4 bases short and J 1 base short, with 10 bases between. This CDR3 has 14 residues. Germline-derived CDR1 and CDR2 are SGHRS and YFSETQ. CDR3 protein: CASSTGIGTDTQYF. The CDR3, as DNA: TGCGCCAGCAGCACAGGCATCGGCACAGATACGCAGTATTTT.

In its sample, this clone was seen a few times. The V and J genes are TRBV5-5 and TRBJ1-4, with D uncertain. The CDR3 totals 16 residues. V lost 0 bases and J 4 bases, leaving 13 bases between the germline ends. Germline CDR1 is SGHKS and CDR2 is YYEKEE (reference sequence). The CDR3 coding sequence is TGTGCCAGCAGCTTGGAGGTGTCAAGGAGTAATGAAAAACTGTTTTTT. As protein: CASSLEVSRSNEKLFF.

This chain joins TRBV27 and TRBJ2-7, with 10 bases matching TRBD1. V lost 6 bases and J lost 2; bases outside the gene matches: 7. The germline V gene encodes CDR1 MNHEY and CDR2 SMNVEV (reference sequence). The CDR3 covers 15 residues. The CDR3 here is CASRPGGTGAYEQYF. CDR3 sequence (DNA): TGTGCCAGCAGACCCGGTGGGACAGGGGCCTACGAGCAGTACTTC.

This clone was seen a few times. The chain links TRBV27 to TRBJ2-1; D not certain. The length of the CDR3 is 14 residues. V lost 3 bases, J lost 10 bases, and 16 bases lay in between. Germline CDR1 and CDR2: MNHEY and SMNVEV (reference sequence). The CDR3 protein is CASSFAHWSEEQFF. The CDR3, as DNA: TGTGCCAGCAGTTTCGCCCACTGGAGTGAGGAGCAGTTCTTC.

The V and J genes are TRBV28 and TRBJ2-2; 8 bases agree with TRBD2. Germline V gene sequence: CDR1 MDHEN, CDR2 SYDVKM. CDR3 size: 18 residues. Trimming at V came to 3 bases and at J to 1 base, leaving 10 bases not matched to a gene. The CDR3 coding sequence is TGTGCCAGCAGTTTTACATCCGGGAGGGCCGAGAACACCGGGGAGCTGTTTTTT. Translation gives CASSFTSGRAENTGELFF.

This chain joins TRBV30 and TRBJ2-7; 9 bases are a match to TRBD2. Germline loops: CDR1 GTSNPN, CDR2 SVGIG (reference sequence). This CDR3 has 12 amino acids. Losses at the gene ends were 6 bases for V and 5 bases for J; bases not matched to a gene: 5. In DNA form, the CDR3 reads TGTGCCTGTACGCGGGGGGGGCACGAGCAGTACTTC. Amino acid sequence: CACTRGGHEQYF.

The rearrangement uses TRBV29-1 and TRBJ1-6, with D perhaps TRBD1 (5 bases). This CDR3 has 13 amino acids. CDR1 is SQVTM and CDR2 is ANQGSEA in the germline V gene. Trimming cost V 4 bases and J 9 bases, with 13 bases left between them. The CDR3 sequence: CSVGGQGGSPLHF. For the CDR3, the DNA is TGCAGCGTTGGGGGCCAGGGAGGTTCACCCCTCCACTTT. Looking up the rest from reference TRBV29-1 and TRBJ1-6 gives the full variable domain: SAVISQKPSRDICQRGTSLTIQCQVDSQVTMMFWYRQQPGQSLTLIATANQGSEATYESGFVIDKFPISRPNLTFSTLTVSNMSPEDSSIYLCSVGGQGGSPLHFGNGTRLTVT.

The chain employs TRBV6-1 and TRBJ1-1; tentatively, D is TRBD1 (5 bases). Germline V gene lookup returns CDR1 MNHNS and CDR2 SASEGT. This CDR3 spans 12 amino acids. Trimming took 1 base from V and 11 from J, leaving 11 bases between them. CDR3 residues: CASSEVWGEAFF. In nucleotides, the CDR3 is TGTGCCAGCAGTGAAGTCTGGGGGGAGGCTTTCTTT.

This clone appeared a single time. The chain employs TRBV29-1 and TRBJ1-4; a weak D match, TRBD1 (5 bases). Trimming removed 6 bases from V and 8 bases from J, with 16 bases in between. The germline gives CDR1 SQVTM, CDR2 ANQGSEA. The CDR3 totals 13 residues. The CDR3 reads CSVAGTLGEKLFF. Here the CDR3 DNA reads TGCAGCGTAGCCGGGACTCTCGGGGAAAAACTGTTTTTT.

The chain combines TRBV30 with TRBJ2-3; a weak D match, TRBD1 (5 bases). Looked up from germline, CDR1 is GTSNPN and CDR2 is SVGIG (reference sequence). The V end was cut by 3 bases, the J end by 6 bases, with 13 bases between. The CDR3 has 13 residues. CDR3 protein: CAWSTRRGDTQYF. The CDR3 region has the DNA TGTGCCTGGAGCACCCGTAGGGGCGATACGCAGTATTTT.

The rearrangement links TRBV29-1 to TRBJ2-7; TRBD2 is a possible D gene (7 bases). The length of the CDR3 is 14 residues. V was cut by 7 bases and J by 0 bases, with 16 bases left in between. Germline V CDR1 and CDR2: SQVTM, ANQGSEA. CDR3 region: CSAEVRGASYEQYF. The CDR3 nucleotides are TGCAGCGCCGAGGTCCGGGGGGCCTCCTACGAGCAGTACTTC.

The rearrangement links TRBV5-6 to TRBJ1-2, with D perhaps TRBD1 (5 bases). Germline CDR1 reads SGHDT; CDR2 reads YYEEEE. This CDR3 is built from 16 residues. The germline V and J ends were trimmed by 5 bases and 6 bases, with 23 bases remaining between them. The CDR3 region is CASSRFSAGIPHGYTF. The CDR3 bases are TGTGCCAGCAGTCGATTTTCCGCAGGGATACCCCATGGCTACACCTTC.

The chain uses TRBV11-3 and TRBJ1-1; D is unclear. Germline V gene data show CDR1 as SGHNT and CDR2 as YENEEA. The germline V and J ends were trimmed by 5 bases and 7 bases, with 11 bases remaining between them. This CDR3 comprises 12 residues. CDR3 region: CASSKGLFEAFF. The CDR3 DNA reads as TGTGCCAGCAGCAAAGGACTGTTTGAAGCTTTCTTT.

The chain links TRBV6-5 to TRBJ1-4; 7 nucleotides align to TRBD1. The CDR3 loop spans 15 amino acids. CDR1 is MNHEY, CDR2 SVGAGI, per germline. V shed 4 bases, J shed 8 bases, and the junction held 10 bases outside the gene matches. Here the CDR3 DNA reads TGTGCCAGCAGTTCCTTACAGGGGATGGTGGAAAAACTGTTTTTT. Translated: CASSSLQGMVEKLFF.

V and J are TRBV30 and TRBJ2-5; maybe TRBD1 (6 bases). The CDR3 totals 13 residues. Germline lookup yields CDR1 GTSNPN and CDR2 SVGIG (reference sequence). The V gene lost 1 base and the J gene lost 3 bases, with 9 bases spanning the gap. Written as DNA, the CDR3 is TGTGCCTGGAGTGGGGGGCCCGAAGAGACCCAGTACTTC. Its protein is CAWSGGPEETQYF. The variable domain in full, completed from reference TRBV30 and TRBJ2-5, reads SQTIHQWPATLVQPVGSPLSLECTVEGTSNPNLYWYRQAAGRGLQLLFYSVGIGQISSEVPQNLSASRPQDRQFILSSKKLLLSDSGFYLCAWSGGPEETQYFGPGTRLLVL.

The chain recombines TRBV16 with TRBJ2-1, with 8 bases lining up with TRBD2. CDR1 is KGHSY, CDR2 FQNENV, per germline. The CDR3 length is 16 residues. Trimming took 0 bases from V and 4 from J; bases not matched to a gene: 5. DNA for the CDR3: TGTGCCAGCAGCCAATCCATGGCTAGCGGGTACAATGAGCAGTTCTTC. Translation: CASSQSMASGYNEQFF.

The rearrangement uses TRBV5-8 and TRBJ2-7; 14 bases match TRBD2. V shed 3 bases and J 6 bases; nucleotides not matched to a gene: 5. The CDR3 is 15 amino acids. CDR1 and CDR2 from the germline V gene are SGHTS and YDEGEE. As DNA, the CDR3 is TGTGCCAGCAGCTCCCGACTAGCGGGAGGGCGCGAGCAGTACTTC. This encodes CASSSRLAGGREQYF.

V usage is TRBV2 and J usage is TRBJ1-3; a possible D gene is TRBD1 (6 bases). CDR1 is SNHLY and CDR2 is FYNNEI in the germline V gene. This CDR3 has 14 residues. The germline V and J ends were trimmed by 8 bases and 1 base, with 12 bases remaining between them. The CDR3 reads CASDRKASGNTIYF. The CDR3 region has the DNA TGTGCCAGCGACAGGAAAGCATCTGGAAACACCATATATTTT.

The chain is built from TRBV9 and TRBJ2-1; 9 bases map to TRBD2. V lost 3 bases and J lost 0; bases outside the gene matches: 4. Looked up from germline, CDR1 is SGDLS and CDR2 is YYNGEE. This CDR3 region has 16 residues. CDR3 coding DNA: TGTGCCAGCAGCGGTGGACTAGCGAGCTCCTACAATGAGCAGTTCTTC. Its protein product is CASSGGLASSYNEQFF.

CDR3 in amino acids: CASNLRGNQETQYF. The DNA for the CDR3 is TGTGCCAGCAACTTGAGGGGGAATCAAGAGACCCAGTACTTC. V gene TRBV2 combines with J gene TRBJ2-5; weak D call: TRBD1 (6 bases). The CDR3 is made up of 14 amino acids. V lost 7 bases and J 2 bases, leaving 14 bases between the germline ends. In germline, CDR1 is SNHLY, CDR2 FYNNEI.

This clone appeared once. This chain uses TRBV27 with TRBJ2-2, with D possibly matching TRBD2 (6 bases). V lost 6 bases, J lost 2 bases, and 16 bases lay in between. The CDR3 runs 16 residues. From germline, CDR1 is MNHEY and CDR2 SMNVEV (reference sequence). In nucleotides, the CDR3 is TGTGCCAGCAGACTATCGGGGGACGGAAACACCGGGGAGCTGTTTTTT. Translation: CASRLSGDGNTGELFF.

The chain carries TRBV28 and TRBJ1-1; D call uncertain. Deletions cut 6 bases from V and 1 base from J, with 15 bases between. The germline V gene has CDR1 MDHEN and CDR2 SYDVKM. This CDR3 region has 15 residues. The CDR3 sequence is CASSSRVRSNTEAFF. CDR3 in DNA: TGTGCCAGCAGCTCCCGGGTCCGTTCGAACACTGAAGCTTTCTTT.

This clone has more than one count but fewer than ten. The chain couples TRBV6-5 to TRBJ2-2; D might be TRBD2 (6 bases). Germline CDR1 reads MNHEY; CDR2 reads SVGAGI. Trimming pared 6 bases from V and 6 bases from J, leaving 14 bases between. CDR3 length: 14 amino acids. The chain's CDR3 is CASSETRGAGELFF. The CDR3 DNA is TGTGCCAGCAGCGAGACTAGGGGCGCCGGGGAGCTGTTTTTT.

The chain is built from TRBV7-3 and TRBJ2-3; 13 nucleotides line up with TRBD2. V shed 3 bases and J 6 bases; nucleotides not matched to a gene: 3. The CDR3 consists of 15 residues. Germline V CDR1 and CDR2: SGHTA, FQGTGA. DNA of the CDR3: TGTGCCAGCAGCTTGACTAGCGGGGGGAAGGATACGCAGTATTTT. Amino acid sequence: CASSLTSGGKDTQYF.

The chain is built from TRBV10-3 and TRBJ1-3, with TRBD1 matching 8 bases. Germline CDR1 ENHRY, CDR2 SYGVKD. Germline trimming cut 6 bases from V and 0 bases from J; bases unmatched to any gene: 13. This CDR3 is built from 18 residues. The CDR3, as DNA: TGTGCCATCAGAGGCCCGGGACAGGCCCTGGCCTCTGGAAACACCATATATTTT. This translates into CAIRGPGQALASGNTIYF.

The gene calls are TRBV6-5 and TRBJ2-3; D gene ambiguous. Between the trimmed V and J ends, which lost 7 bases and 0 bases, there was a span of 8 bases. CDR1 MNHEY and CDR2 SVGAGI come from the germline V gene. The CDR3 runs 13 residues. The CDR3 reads CASTRGSTDTQYF. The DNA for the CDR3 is TGTGCCAGCACCCGCGGAAGCACAGATACGCAGTATTTT.